The 17 T cell receptor beta chains below all came from one sample that was sequenced in a study of T cell repertoires in cytomegalovirus infection. TCRdb recomputed calls from the reads with MiXCR, one row per CDR3 protein. In the table there are 150,000 to 200,000 distinct CDR3 sequences, roughly 9.8% of which are singletons. The specimen sequenced was PBMCs. The receptors were gathered from a human donor in good health (CMV status not recorded). Some clones in this sample may be carry-over from other donors' samples.

At least ten counts were recorded for this clonotype. The CDR3 here is CASSFNGGYEQYF. In DNA, the CDR3 is TGTGCCAGCAGTTTTAACGGGGGCTACGAGCAGTACTTC. V gene TRBV28 combines with J gene TRBJ2-7; D is perhaps TRBD2 (6 bases). V was clipped by 3 bases and J by 3 bases, with 9 bases between them. The CDR3 consists of 13 residues. From germline, CDR1 is MDHEN and CDR2 SYDVKM.

This clonotype was detected ten times or more. This chain uses TRBV7-8 with TRBJ1-1, with 7 nucleotides matching TRBD1. Germline CDR1 reads SGHVS; CDR2 reads FQNEAQ. This CDR3 contains 15 residues. Trimming removed 5 bases from V and 0 bases from J; junction bases left unmatched: 6. The CDR3 region is CASSLSDRLNTEAFF. In DNA, the CDR3 is TGTGCCAGCAGCCTATCGGACAGGTTGAACACTGAAGCTTTCTTT.

This clonotype was observed many times. This CDR3 is CASRAREYYGYTF. DNA of the CDR3: TGTGCCAGCAGGGCGAGGGAGTACTATGGCTACACCTTC. This rearrangement joins TRBV6-1 to TRBJ1-2; D gene unclear. CDR3 length: 13 residues. The V and J ends lost 6 bases and 3 bases respectively, with 11 bases between them. Germline V gives CDR1 MNHNS, CDR2 SASEGT.

This clonotype was seen many times. The J gene is TRBJ1-2, the V gene TRBV12-3 or TRBV12-4; a weak D match, TRBD1 (6 bases). V lost 4 bases to trimming and J lost 6 bases, with 21 bases between them. The CDR3 contains 16 residues. CDR3 residues: CASSYEGGFLSDGYTF. The DNA for the CDR3 is TGTGCCAGCAGTTATGAGGGGGGTTTTTTATCCGATGGCTACACCTTC.

This clonotype was recorded many times. The rearrangement links TRBV7-2 to TRBJ2-5, with no clear D. V lost 5 bases and J lost 5, with 18 bases in between. The V gene's germline CDR1 is SGHTA and CDR2 FQGNSA. The CDR3 sequence is 15 residues long. CDR3 DNA: TGTGCCAGCAGCACGACGTCTGGGTTGCGGGAGACCCAGTACTTC. Protein sequence: CASSTTSGLRETQYF.

This clonotype showed up many times. The gene calls are TRBV7-9 and TRBJ2-1, with D perhaps TRBD1 or TRBD2 (7 bases each). Germline CDR1 SEHNR, CDR2 FQNEAQ (reference sequence). The CDR3 has 17 amino acids. Trimming took 5 bases from V and 2 from J, leaving 19 bases between them. The CDR3 region is CASSPGGGQVTYNEQFF. The CDR3 region has the DNA TGTGCCAGCAGCCCGGGGGGCGGACAGGTGACCTACAATGAGCAGTTCTTC. Looking up the rest from reference TRBV7-9 and TRBJ2-1 gives the full variable domain: DTGVSQNPRHKITKRGQNVTFRCDPISEHNRLYWYRQTLGQGPEFLTYFQNEAQLEKSRLLSDRFSAERPKGSFSTLEIQRTEQGDSAMYLCASSPGGGQVTYNEQFFGPGTRLTVL.

In this sample, this clonotype turned up many times. V and J are TRBV7-6 and TRBJ2-7; D is perhaps TRBD2 (6 bases). This CDR3 region has 12 residues. Per the germline V gene, CDR1 is SGHVS and CDR2 is FNYEAQ. Trimming took 3 bases from V and 5 from J, leaving 8 bases between them. The CDR3 here is CASSFSGDEQYF. Written as DNA, the CDR3 is TGTGCCAGCAGCTTTAGCGGCGACGAGCAGTACTTC.

This clonotype was seen repeatedly, ten times or more. V is TRBV7-3 and J is TRBJ2-1; 9 bases align to TRBD2. CDR3 size: 14 residues. The V gene's germline CDR1 is SGHTA and CDR2 FQGTGA. With V trimmed by 5 bases and J by 5 bases, 4 bases remained unmatched. In DNA, the CDR3 is TGTGCCAGCAGCCCGGGGACTAGCAACAATGAGCAGTTCTTC. It yields the protein CASSPGTSNNEQFF.

This clonotype appeared many times. The chain recombines TRBV4-3 with TRBJ2-5, with D possibly being TRBD1 (5 bases). CDR1 and CDR2 from the germline V gene are LGHNA and YSLEER. CDR3 size: 14 residues. V lost 6 bases and J lost 0, with 11 bases in between. The chain's CDR3 is CASSPGMYQETQYF. CDR3 bases: TGCGCCAGCAGTCCAGGGATGTACCAAGAGACCCAGTACTTC.

This rearrangement joins TRBV20-1 to TRBJ2-1, with 8 nucleotides matching TRBD2. This CDR3 is built from 16 residues. The V and J ends lost 0 bases and 4 bases, in that order; junction bases with no gene match: 8. The germline V gene has CDR1 DFQATT and CDR2 SNEGSKA (reference sequence). CDR3 region: CSARDVGGRIYNEQFF. DNA for the CDR3: TGCAGTGCTAGAGATGTTGGCGGGAGGATTTACAATGAGCAGTTCTTC.

The chain couples TRBV4-3 to TRBJ1-4; unclear D gene. The CDR3 spans 16 residues. The germline V gene has CDR1 LGHNA and CDR2 YSLEER. V shed 4 bases and J shed 4 bases, with 16 bases lying between them. DNA of the CDR3: TGCGCCAGCAGCCGGGCCCGGATGCCCCGTAATGAAAAACTGTTTTTT. This translates into CASSRARMPRNEKLFF.

Ten or more counts support this clonotype. This rearrangement joins TRBV7-2 to TRBJ2-7; D could derive from TRBD1 or TRBD2 (6 bases each). V was shortened by 4 bases and J by 6 bases, with 19 bases between the two germline ends. CDR3 length equals 15 residues. CDR1 and CDR2 from the germline V gene are SGHTA and FQGNSA. CDR3 DNA: TGTGCCAGCAGCTCCTTGGGGGGCCCTCCGGGCGAGCAGTACTTC. This encodes CASSSLGGPPGEQYF.

This clonotype was observed at least ten times. This sequence joins TRBV7-2 and TRBJ1-3; 8 bases agree with TRBD1. The CDR3 spans 15 residues. V trimming: 5 bases; J trimming: 2 bases; junction bases outside the gene matches: 5. The V gene's germline CDR1 is SGHTA and CDR2 FQGNSA. The CDR3 loop reads CASSGEGQAGNTIYF. The CDR3 region has the DNA TGTGCCAGCAGCGGGGAGGGACAGGCTGGAAACACCATATATTTT.

This clonotype was found many times. The rearrangement joins TRBV6-2 or TRBV6-3 to TRBJ1-1; tentative D call: TRBD1 (5 bases). V lost 0 bases, J lost 0 bases, and 11 bases lay in between. Germline values: CDR1 MNHEY, CDR2 SVGEGT. The CDR3 contains 16 residues. The CDR3 sequence is CASSYSPGAMNTEAFF. In DNA, the CDR3 is TGTGCCAGCAGTTACTCGCCTGGGGCTATGAACACTGAAGCTTTCTTT.

For the CDR3, the DNA is TGCAGTGCTAGATCCCGGGGCGTTAATGAAAAACTGTTTTTT. Protein sequence: CSARSRGVNEKLFF. This sequence joins TRBV20-1 and TRBJ1-4; a weak D match, TRBD1 (5 bases). With 2 bases removed from V and 4 bases from J, the gap between germline ends came to 11 bases. This CDR3 contains 14 residues. Germline-derived CDR1 and CDR2 are DFQATT and SNEGSKA (reference sequence).

The V call is TRBV29-1, the J call TRBJ2-3, with 10 bases matching TRBD2. V trimming: 1 base; J trimming: 0 bases; junction bases outside the gene matches: 13. Germline lookup yields CDR1 SQVTM and CDR2 ANQGSEA. The CDR3 is 19 residues long. The CDR3 sequence is CSVEGTELAGVWSTDTQYF. DNA for the CDR3: TGCAGCGTTGAAGGCACCGAGCTAGCGGGAGTGTGGAGCACAGATACGCAGTATTTT.

Many counts were recorded for this clonotype. The chain joins TRBV28 to TRBJ1-2; possibly TRBD1 for D (6 bases). Trimming took 7 bases from V and 6 from J, leaving 18 bases between them. Germline-derived CDR1 and CDR2 are MDHEN and SYDVKM. The CDR3 is 14 amino acids. CDR3: CASTPPGGGDGYTF. In nucleotides, the CDR3 is TGTGCCAGCACCCCCCCGGGGGGCGGAGATGGCTACACCTTC.